A selection of T cell receptor beta chains follows, all from one sample in a study of molecular identifiers for immune sequencing clone quantification. TCRdb processed the PCR reads anew with MiXCR; each CDR3 protein has one entry. The sample has hundreds of thousands of distinct CDR3 sequences, 15% to 20% seen once. Specimen: naive CD8+ T cells from blood, with Jurkat cell RNA spiked in. Receptors were obtained from a human donor in good health. Some libraries in this study had Jurkat cell RNA spiked in. Both conserved end residues are trimmed from each CDR3.

j_gene,v_gene,CDR3aa
TRBJ1-2,TRBV6-5,ASSYSDRGSAGYT
TRBJ2-7,TRBV2,AGRSGGQRPYEQY
TRBJ2-1,TRBV6-2/TRBV6-3,ASSHWDRENEQF
TRBJ1-1,TRBV6-2/TRBV6-3,ASSYRDGEGVEAF
TRBJ2-5,TRBV28,ASSETGIEETQY
TRBJ2-2,TRBV19,ASYQDRGSHTGELF
TRBJ2-7,TRBV5-5,ASSFATGNYEQY
TRBJ2-5,TRBV6-5,ASSPWDRAKETQY
TRBJ1-5,TRBV6-2/TRBV6-3,ASSLTGIQPQH
TRBJ2-2,TRBV4-3,ASSPDYRGRSSGELF
TRBJ1-3,TRBV2,ASMSGGYSGNTIY
TRBJ1-4,TRBV2,ASSEFGAGGQGGRKLF
TRBJ2-5,TRBV7-2,ASSSAPTGAQETQY
TRBJ2-1,TRBV29-1,SVDLEARPLGDEQF
TRBJ2-3,TRBV24-1,ATSGTSGGGGTDTQY
TRBJ2-5,TRBV20-1,SARDRDRVFRGETQY
TRBJ2-5,TRBV3-1,ASSQDRGAVAQY
TRBJ2-7,TRBV10-2,ASSETGTGGYGQY
TRBJ2-7,TRBV6-1,ASSAYWTSGGYEQY
TRBJ2-7,TRBV19,ASSPTLSGRSYEQY
TRBJ2-7,TRBV27,ASSSRDRGDEQY
TRBJ2-7,TRBV4-1,ASSFRVELYEQY
TRBJ2-7,TRBV4-1,ASSQFSGGYEQY
TRBJ2-5,TRBV7-7,ASSLVGLDGETQY
TRBJ2-1,TRBV5-1,ASSLAIKAGVRDEQF
TRBJ2-7,TRBV27,ASSIQRGLAYEQY
TRBJ1-1,TRBV2,ASEPGREAF
TRBJ2-7,TRBV4-1,ASSQADLASYEQY
TRBJ2-1,TRBV5-6,ASSLSLEQF
TRBJ2-3,TRBV6-5,ASSSGTSGHEDTQY
TRBJ2-1,TRBV11-3,ASSTRSNNEQF
TRBJ2-3,TRBV27,ASSLWAMTSGVTDTQY
TRBJ2-2,TRBV13,ASSPLTGANTGELF
TRBJ1-2,TRBV6-2/TRBV6-3,ASSYYRSYGYT
TRBJ2-3,TRBV25-1,ASSERGTQY
TRBJ1-1,TRBV20-1,SLHRQGTNTEAF
TRBJ1-2,TRBV3-2,ASSREPGQGASGYT
TRBJ2-1,TRBV12-3/TRBV12-4,ASSPDSIYNEQF
TRBJ2-3,TRBV28,ASSFAQTRFDTDTQY
TRBJ2-5,TRBV7-9,ASSSTSAVETQY
TRBJ2-2,TRBV5-3,ASSLARAAGELF
TRBJ2-1,TRBV12-3/TRBV12-4,ASSLARVYEQF
TRBJ1-4,TRBV7-9,ASSLVTELLEKLF
TRBJ2-1,TRBV9,ASSGGTSNDYNERF
TRBJ2-1,TRBV7-3,ASSYQGSYNEQF
TRBJ2-5,TRBV7-9,ASTKTGRDQETQY
TRBJ2-3,TRBV14,ASSLLAGDDTQY
TRBJ1-2,TRBV7-9,ASSSSTGGLSNGYT
TRBJ2-7,TRBV15,ATSRDGTGGGEQY
TRBJ2-5,TRBV2,ASREPQETQY
TRBJ2-1,TRBV30,AWSVGLAENEQF
TRBJ2-7,TRBV5-6,AGSLFRDPDYEQY
TRBJ1-2,TRBV27,ASSLGISYGYT
TRBJ1-1,TRBV29-1,SVPPRGGNTEAF
TRBJ2-7,TRBV7-6,ASSLDVQGGREQY